One and the same sample provided the 9 T cell receptor beta chains below, sequenced in a study of T cell responses to AZD1222 COVID-19 vaccine. Using immunoSEQ multiplex PCR, the repertoire was profiled, and TCRdb retains in-frame clones only, with some absent. Among approximately 150,000 clones listed, about 88% were seen once. The sample was peripheral blood, taken on day 0 of AZD1222 vaccination. Receptors were obtained from an adult in good health.

This rearrangement joins TRBV28 to TRBJ1-2; possibly TRBD1 for D (5 bases). CDR1 is MDHEN, CDR2 SYDVKM, per germline. The CDR3 has 13 residues. Deletions cut 3 bases from V and 8 bases from J, with 13 bases between. The CDR3 nucleotides read TGTGCCAGCAGTTTGGCCGGGGCGGGAGGCTACACCTTC. Amino acids: CASSLAGAGGYTF.

CDR3 in DNA: TGTGCCAGCAGGAACTCCCGGGACAGGGGAAGGTACGAGCAGTACTTC. Translating it yields CASRNSRDRGRYEQYF. The genes are TRBV27 and TRBJ2-7; 10 bases fit TRBD1. With V trimmed by 6 bases and J by 4 bases, 12 bases remained unmatched. Germline-derived CDR1 and CDR2 are MNHEY and SMNVEV (reference sequence). The CDR3 is 16 residues long.

The V call is TRBV5-1, the J call TRBJ2-7; D not resolved. V lost 0 bases and J 0 bases, leaving 7 bases between the germline ends. The CDR3 covers 14 residues. Germline V gene sequence: CDR1 SGHRS, CDR2 YFSETQ. The CDR3 DNA reads as TGCGCCAGCAGCTTGGAATTGATCTCCTACGAGCAGTACTTC. Amino acids: CASSLELISYEQYF.

The chain has TRBV10-3 and TRBJ2-7; the D call may be TRBD1 or TRBD2 (5 bases each). V lost 10 bases, J lost 3 bases, and 16 bases lay in between. The CDR3 is 13 amino acids. Per germline, CDR1 ENHRY and CDR2 SYGVKD. For the CDR3, the DNA is TGTGCCACCACTAGTATTGGGGGCTACGAGCAGTACTTC. Translation gives CATTSIGGYEQYF.

The V call is TRBV11-2, the J call TRBJ1-2, with a possible D match to TRBD1 (5 bases). V shed 2 bases and J shed 0 bases, with 13 bases lying between them. CDR1 and CDR2 from the germline V gene are SGHAT and FQNNGV. This CDR3 comprises 16 residues. CDR3 residues: CASSLTTDRSNYGYTF. Written as DNA, the CDR3 is TGTGCCAGCAGCTTAACGACAGACCGCTCTAACTATGGCTACACCTTC.

The chain's CDR3 is CASSDWGPGSPLHF. The DNA of the CDR3 is TGTGCCAGCAGCGACTGGGGGCCTGGTTCACCCCTCCACTTT. The chain combines TRBV7-2 with TRBJ1-6; possible D gene TRBD1, 6 bases. Per germline, CDR1 SGHTA and CDR2 FQGNSA. The CDR3 runs 14 residues. The V end lost 5 bases, the J end lost 9 bases, and 14 bases lay between the germline ends.

CDR3 in DNA: TGTGCCAGTATGGATAGCGGGATGAACTACGAGCAGTACTTC. It yields the protein CASMDSGMNYEQYF. V is TRBV19 and J is TRBJ2-7, with 8 bases lining up with TRBD2. Trimming cost V 7 bases and J 3 bases; bases outside gene matches: 8. Looked up from germline, CDR1 is LNHDA and CDR2 is SQIVND (reference sequence). The CDR3 is made up of 14 amino acids.

V gene TRBV2 combines with J gene TRBJ2-5; weak D call: TRBD1 (5 bases). Germline V gene sequence: CDR1 SNHLY, CDR2 FYNNEI. This CDR3 spans 14 amino acids. V lost 6 bases, J lost 5 bases, and 16 bases lay in between. The CDR3 nucleotides read TGTGCCAGCAGGATAAGGCAGGGTGGCGAGACCCAGTACTTC. This codes for CASRIRQGGETQYF.

The chain carries TRBV18 and TRBJ1-1; D possibly corresponds to TRBD1 (5 bases). With 4 bases removed from V and 5 bases from J, the gap between germline ends came to 17 bases. This CDR3 region has 15 residues. CDR1 is KGHSH, CDR2 LQKENI, per germline. CDR3 residues: CASSLKGWEYTEAFF. The CDR3 DNA is TGTGCCAGCTCACTAAAGGGGTGGGAATATACTGAAGCTTTCTTT.